The T cell receptor beta chain described here comes from a study of T cells in localized non-small cell lung cancer. Here immunoSEQ multiplex PCR was the method, and the copy in TCRdb shows in-frame clones only, minus some. The table includes roughly 2,600 clones, less than 30% detected once. Looked up from germline, CDR1 is LNHDA and CDR2 is SQIVND (reference sequence). The V and J ends lost 5 bases and 2 bases, in that order; junction bases with no gene match: 8. The CDR3 consists of 18 residues. The sample holds one count of this clone. The chain joins TRBV19 to TRBJ2-1; TRBD2 matches at 14 bases. The sample consisted of lung tumor tissue, taken before any cancer treatment. This receptor was obtained from a woman between 35 and 75 years old with stage III lung adenocarcinoma. The CDR3 loop is CASSPGTSGSGTYNEQFF. The CDR3 bases are TGTGCCAGTAGTCCCGGGACTAGCGGGAGTGGAACCTACAATGAGCAGTTCTTC.